This note documents a single TCR beta chain sequence. Its antigen remains unknown. TCR beta was sequenced from blood CD8+ and CD4+ T cells. In the multiple sclerosis control group, patients were treatment-naive and had stable or active relapsing-remitting disease. Negative isolation yielded CD8+ and CD4+ T cells; FACS enriched TEMRA cells. RNA was extracted with the RNeasy kit, and a quantity of roughly 0.45 to 1 ug was reverse transcribed using random hexamers. TCRdb called the immunoSEQ multiplex PCR reads again in MiXCR, with one record for every CDR3 protein. The sample consists of 100,000 to 150,000 distinct CDR3 sequences, 85% to 95% of them appearing once. The sample comes from a study of CD8 T cells in Susac syndrome. Overall study findings and caveats: The authors acknowledged that the study's TCR sequencing and HLA analysis involved relatively few individuals.

The sequencing sample was made of CD8+ T cells from PBMCs. The source of this sequence is a human donor with multiple sclerosis.

CDR3 DNA sequence: TGCAGTGCTAGGGAGAGCGGGAGCTCCTACAATGAGCAGTTCTTC. This encodes CSARESGSSYNEQFF. V gene TRBV20-1 combines with J gene TRBJ2-1; 8 bases map to TRBD2. The CDR3 is 15 amino acids. V dropped 3 bases and J dropped 0; count of bases not matched to a gene: 4. Germline CDR1 and CDR2: DFQATT and SNEGSKA (reference sequence).